Listed here are 14 T cell receptor beta chains from one sample, sequenced in a study of T-cell reconstitution after alpha-beta-depleted transplantation in children. Preparation of the TCRbeta library used unique molecular identifiers. MiXCR was run by TCRdb on the PCR reads, yielding one entry per CDR3 protein. Of about 200,000 distinct CDR3 sequences in the sample, about 7% were seen once. The sample consisted of PBMCs, taken before TCRalphabeta/CD19-depleted stem cell transplant. Receptors were obtained from a boy aged 2-9 years with acute lymphoblastic leukemia, due to receive a stem cell transplant.

This clonotype has a handful of counts. The chain carries TRBV27 and TRBJ2-3, with D perhaps assigned TRBD1 or TRBD2 (6 bases each). Germline CDR1 MNHEY, CDR2 SMNVEV (reference sequence). Trimming removed 3 bases from V and 6 bases from J, with 10 bases in between. The CDR3 has 13 amino acids. The CDR3 sequence is CASSFRGVDTQYF. The CDR3 DNA is TGTGCCAGCAGTTTTAGGGGGGTGGATACGCAGTATTTT.

This clonotype was picked up many times. The V gene is TRBV11-2, the J gene TRBJ2-7; either TRBD1 or TRBD2 may supply D (5 bases each). Germline CDR1 reads SGHAT; CDR2 reads FQNNGV. The CDR3 runs to 17 residues. Trimming removed 2 bases from V and 0 bases from J, with 17 bases in between. CDR3: CASSLRIGAEFSYEQYF. CDR3 in DNA: TGTGCCAGCAGCTTAAGGATCGGGGCCGAATTCTCCTACGAGCAGTACTTC.

This clonotype has a handful of counts. The V gene is TRBV6-1, the J gene TRBJ1-5, with TRBD1 matching 9 bases. The V and J ends lost 6 bases and 1 base, in that order; junction bases with no gene match: 4. Germline values: CDR1 MNHNS, CDR2 SASEGT. This CDR3 is built from 15 residues. The CDR3 protein is CASRRGTGSNQPQHF. The CDR3 nucleotides read TGTGCCAGCAGGCGCGGGACAGGGAGCAATCAGCCCCAGCATTTT.

V gene TRBV27 combines with J gene TRBJ2-7; D perhaps matches TRBD1 (6 bases). From germline, CDR1 is MNHEY and CDR2 SMNVEV (reference sequence). V lost 8 bases and J 0 bases, leaving 17 bases between the germline ends. This CDR3 comprises 15 residues. The CDR3, as DNA: TGTGCCAGCCGAAGGGGGAGCAGTATCTCCTACGAGCAGTACTTC. Its translation: CASRRGSSISYEQYF.

In this sample, this clonotype turned up many times. The chain employs TRBV29-1 and TRBJ2-1; D is unresolved. Looked up from germline, CDR1 is SQVTM and CDR2 is ANQGSEA. V gave up 4 bases and J gave up 7 bases, with 11 bases separating them. CDR3 length equals 12 residues. DNA of the CDR3: TGCAGCGTTGCTCGGCACCTTAATGAGCAGTTCTTC. Residues: CSVARHLNEQFF.

This clonotype qualifies as medium-sized. The J gene is TRBJ2-1, the V gene TRBV29-1; no definite D call. This CDR3 region has 10 residues. V was trimmed by 8 bases and J by 8 bases, leaving 10 bases between them. Germline V lookup: CDR1 SQVTM, CDR2 ANQGSEA. As DNA, the CDR3 is TGCAGCCCCCCTATAGATGAGCAGTTCTTC. Its protein is CSPPIDEQFF.

This chain connects TRBV3-1 to TRBJ2-3; 9 bases fit TRBD2. Losses at the gene ends were 5 bases for V and 5 bases for J; bases not matched to a gene: 20. Germline CDR1 is LGHDT and CDR2 is YNNKEL (reference sequence). This CDR3 is 19 amino acids long. The CDR3 DNA follows: TGTGCCAGCAGCTCCCGCCGGAGGGGCCTAGCGGGAATGGGAGATACGCAGTATTTT. Amino acids: CASSSRRRGLAGMGDTQYF.

This clonotype was picked up many times. CDR3 loop: CASSPGSSNYNEQFF. In nucleotides, the CDR3 is TGTGCCAGCTCCCCAGGGTCCTCAAACTACAATGAGCAGTTCTTC. The rearrangement links TRBV7-8 to TRBJ2-1, with a tentative D call TRBD1 (5 bases). Per germline, CDR1 SGHVS and CDR2 FQNEAQ. The V end lost 8 bases, the J end lost 3 bases, and 17 bases lay between the germline ends. The CDR3 consists of 15 residues.

The table lists this clonotype with many counts. The rearrangement joins TRBV10-3 to TRBJ2-7; the D is unclear. Germline CDR1 reads ENHRY; CDR2 reads SYGVKD. This CDR3 is built from 11 residues. V shed 5 bases and J shed 1 base, with 3 bases lying between them. Here the CDR3 DNA reads TGTGCCATCAGTTCTTCCTACGAGCAGTACTTC. Amino acid sequence: CAISSSYEQYF.

This clonotype was observed at least ten times. The chain employs TRBV7-2 and TRBJ2-1, with D possibly matching TRBD1 (8 bases). The ends were cut back, 5 bases at V and 5 bases at J, with 22 bases in the middle. The CDR3 runs 17 residues. Looked up from germline, CDR1 is SGHTA and CDR2 is FQGNSA. CDR3 loop: CASSGQGSGTFNNEQFF. The CDR3 DNA follows: TGTGCCAGCAGCGGACAGGGCAGCGGGACTTTTAACAATGAGCAGTTCTTC.

This clonotype was counted ten times or more. The V gene is TRBV9, the J gene TRBJ2-3; D is possibly TRBD2 (6 bases). Trimming cost V 1 base and J 1 base, with 7 bases left between them. The germline CDR1 and CDR2 sequences are SGDLS and YYNGEE. The CDR3 extends over 14 amino acids. As DNA, the CDR3 is TGTGCCAGCAGCGTACGCGGGGGCACAGATACGCAGTATTTT. The encoded protein is CASSVRGGTDTQYF.

This clonotype occurred many times. The chain links TRBV28 to TRBJ2-1, with D possibly being TRBD2 (7 bases). The CDR3 contains 17 residues. Trimming cost V 3 bases and J 4 bases, with 19 bases left between them. Germline assignment: CDR1 MDHEN and CDR2 SYDVKM. The CDR3 region has the DNA TGTGCCAGCAGTTTGATCGTCCGCGGGGGCGCATACAATGAGCAGTTCTTC. Its protein is CASSLIVRGGAYNEQFF.

This clonotype was observed at least ten times. This chain links TRBV28 with TRBJ2-7; D is perhaps TRBD1 (5 bases). Per the germline V gene, CDR1 is MDHEN and CDR2 is SYDVKM. V was trimmed by 5 bases and J by 4 bases, leaving 9 bases between them. This CDR3 has 12 amino acids. CDR3 loop: CASSIPGYEQYF. CDR3 sequence (DNA): TGTGCCAGCAGTATCCCAGGGTACGAGCAGTACTTC. Variable domain in full (rest from reference TRBV28 and TRBJ2-7): DVKVTQSSRYLVKRTGEKVFLECVQDMDHENMFWYRQDPGLGLRLIYFSYDVKMKEKGDIPEGYSVSREKKERFSLILESASTNQTSMYLCASSIPGYEQYFGPGTRLTVT.

This chain joins TRBV27 and TRBJ2-3; 7 nucleotides line up with TRBD1. CDR3 length: 15 residues. Trimming at V came to 5 bases and at J to 4 bases, leaving 9 bases not matched to a gene. The germline gives CDR1 MNHEY, CDR2 SMNVEV (reference sequence). The CDR3 here is CASSNRGGPPDTQYF. The CDR3 DNA reads as TGTGCCAGCAGTAACAGAGGGGGCCCCCCAGATACGCAGTATTTT.